Listed here is a single TCR beta chain. Its antigen is not known. From live CD3+CD8+TCRalphabeta+ cells, four PD-1 and/or TIGIT subsets were sorted. This sample is part of a study of circulating CD8 cells and anti-PD-1 response in melanoma. Study-level information: Anti-PD-1 was first-line therapy for about 55% of the 13 patients. The study, taken as a whole, reports: At M1, fewer than 8% of TRB clonotypes appeared in multiple subsets.

Each library started from around 15 ng of total RNA using the QIAseq Immune Repertoire TCR panel. TCRdb re-derived calls from the reads in MiXCR, one entry per CDR3 protein. This table holds 950 or so distinct CDR3 sequences, approximately 5% found once. J lost 4 bases, V lost 5 bases, and 9 bases had no gene match. The length of the CDR3 is 14 residues. Germline V gene sequence: CDR1 GTSNPN, CDR2 SVGIG (reference sequence). The chain carries TRBV30 and TRBJ1-1, with 8 bases that match TRBD1. Sequenced material: CD8+ T cells from PBMCs, taken at baseline or after one month of anti-PD-1 therapy (not recorded which). This sequence was found in a human donor with melanoma. The chain's CDR3 is CAWPGQGPSTEAFF. CDR3 nucleotide sequence: TGTGCCTGGCCAGGACAGGGACCAAGCACTGAAGCTTTCTTT.